The clone carrying this T cell receptor beta chain has only one observation. The table came from immunoSEQ multiplex PCR; TCRdb's copy has only in-frame clones and leaves some out. The sample carries about 240,000 clones, approximately 84% recorded once. This CDR3 is 15 amino acids long. The germline V gene encodes CDR1 SNHLY and CDR2 FYNNEI. The ends were cut back, 2 bases at V and 0 bases at J, with 7 bases in the middle. This record belongs to a study of blood T cell repertoires in COVID-19. The TCR was taken from a woman aged 40 to 50 with acute COVID-19. V is TRBV2 and J is TRBJ2-2, with a tentative D call TRBD1 (6 bases). Specimen: PBMCs or T cells enriched from blood (not recorded which). The CDR3 region is CASSERTANTGELFF. The CDR3 DNA follows: TGTGCCAGCAGTGAAAGGACAGCGAACACCGGGGAGCTGTTTTTT.